This T cell receptor beta chain was captured by sequencing in a study of STAT3 mutations in large granular lymphocyte leukemia. General study results and limits: Samples missed the first appearance of the clone. In T-cell large granular lymphocyte leukemia, about half of patients showed multiple immunodominant subclonotypes. In about 35% of the 18 patients, new TCR clonotypes emerged after therapy. Some patients had persisting codominant clonotypes that could mask small clones.

This clone has more than one count but fewer than ten. Its antigen remains unidentified. Each sample's TCRbeta library yielded on average roughly 42,000 productive templates. Clones were sequenced by immunoSEQ multiplex PCR, and TCRdb holds only the in-frame ones, with some missing. The sample has roughly 10,000 clones, roughly 54% seen once. The ends were cut back, 0 bases at V and 0 bases at J, with 7 bases in the middle. The CDR3 runs 14 residues. The germline CDR1 and CDR2 sequences are SGDLS and YYNGEE. The source is a boy younger than 18 with T-cell large granular lymphocyte leukemia. Some clones in this sample may be carry-over from other donors' samples. The J gene is TRBJ2-7, the V gene TRBV9; D uncertain. Sequencing input: peripheral blood mononuclear cells. CDR3 loop: CASSVAPNSYEQYF. The CDR3 DNA reads as TGTGCCAGCAGCGTAGCGCCGAACTCCTACGAGCAGTACTTC.